This T cell receptor beta chain is from a study of OX40 agonist ivuxolimab in advanced cancers. Some clones are missing from TCRdb's copy, which holds only in-frame ones; the method was immunoSEQ multiplex PCR. This sample has roughly 71,000 clones, with about 87% found just once. V was trimmed by 1 base and J by 4 bases, leaving 13 bases between them. From germline, CDR1 is MDHEN and CDR2 SYDVKM. This CDR3 region has 15 residues. V gene TRBV28 combines with J gene TRBJ1-2, with D hard to call. This sequence was found in an adult with an advanced solid tumor such as melanoma, head and neck, liver or kidney cancer. Sequenced here: CD4+ or CD8+ T cells sorted from blood, sampled in a trial of the OX40 agonist ivuxolimab. CDR3: CASSLSSHQAYGYTF. The CDR3 DNA reads TGTGCCAGCAGTTTATCTTCGCATCAAGCCTATGGCTACACCTTC.